These 29 T cell receptor beta chains were all obtained from the same sample, sequenced in a study of identical twins. TCRdb analysed the 5' RACE reads with MiXCR anew, one entry per CDR3 protein. Of some 1,600,000 distinct CDR3 sequences in the sample, under 35% were seen once. Sequencing was done on a sample of cord blood. The receptors derive from a newborn girl in good health.

The chain employs TRBV15 and TRBJ1-5; a possible D gene is TRBD1 (6 bases). Germline CDR1 and CDR2: LNHNV and YYDKDF (reference sequence). CDR3 length: 19 amino acids. Trimming removed 1 base from V and 3 bases from J, with 22 bases in between. The CDR3 DNA follows: TGTGCCACCAGCAGAGCCGGACAGCTAAAGGAGGGTCTCAATCAGCCCCAGCATTTT. It codes for CATSRAGQLKEGLNQPQHF.

About this clonotype itself: This clone may be a read error of a much larger clone one base away. The genes are TRBV29-1 and TRBJ2-1; 8 nucleotides align to TRBD2. CDR3 length: 14 residues. The V gene's germline CDR1 is SQVTM and CDR2 ANQGSEA. J gave up 8 bases and V 4 bases, and 10 bases lay outside the gene matches. DNA for the CDR3: TGCAGCGTTGGACGCGGGAGGCCGCCGGATGAGCAGTTCTTC. Translated: CSVGRGRPPDEQFF.

The chain recombines TRBV20-1 with TRBJ1-2; 7 nucleotides agree with TRBD1. The ends lost 5 bases at V and 4 bases at J; junction bases unmatched: 7. Per the germline V gene, CDR1 is DFQATT and CDR2 is SNEGSKA (reference sequence). CDR3 length: 13 residues. The CDR3 region is CSAPEGQSYGYTF. The CDR3 DNA is TGCAGTGCTCCCGAGGGACAGAGCTATGGCTACACCTTC.

The chain joins TRBV6-1 to TRBJ1-2; a weak D match, TRBD1 (5 bases). Trimming took off 0 bases at V and 3 bases at J, with 8 bases between the two ends. Germline V gene lookup returns CDR1 MNHNS and CDR2 SASEGT. This CDR3 spans 14 amino acids. CDR3: CASSEADTYYGYTF. In DNA, the CDR3 is TGTGCCAGCAGTGAAGCGGACACGTACTATGGCTACACCTTC.

This clonotype was observed many times. This rearrangement joins TRBV7-9 to TRBJ1-5; TRBD1 matches at 10 bases. Germline CDR1 SEHNR, CDR2 FQNEAQ (reference sequence). V lost 5 bases, J lost 6 bases, and 1 base stayed unmatched. The CDR3 is 13 amino acids. Here the CDR3 reads CASSRDRGQPQHF. In nucleotides, the CDR3 is TGTGCCAGCAGCCGGGACAGGGGTCAGCCCCAGCATTTT.

This clonotype was detected a few times. The chain is built from TRBV27 and TRBJ2-3, with 10 bases that match TRBD2. V dropped 5 bases and J dropped 1; count of bases not matched to a gene: 18. Germline V gives CDR1 MNHEY, CDR2 SMNVEV (reference sequence). The CDR3 length is 20 residues. The CDR3 is CASSALLGEGGTSGTDTQYF. The CDR3 DNA reads TGTGCCAGCAGTGCTCTCTTGGGGGAGGGAGGGACTAGCGGCACAGATACGCAGTATTTT.

Only a few counts were recorded for this clonotype. In DNA, the CDR3 is TGCAGTGCTAGAGATTTGCCTAGCGGGGGGGGATACAATGAGCAGTTCTTC. Translating it yields CSARDLPSGGGYNEQFF. V usage is TRBV20-1 and J usage is TRBJ2-1, with TRBD2 identical over 12 bases. With V trimmed by 0 bases and J by 4 bases, 7 bases remained unmatched. Germline CDR1 DFQATT, CDR2 SNEGSKA (reference sequence). CDR3 length: 17 amino acids.

In its sample, this clonotype was seen many times. The V and J genes are TRBV10-3 and TRBJ2-5, with D possibly being TRBD1 or TRBD2 (5 bases each). The CDR3 contains 15 residues. In germline, CDR1 is ENHRY, CDR2 SYGVKD. Trimming pared 2 bases from V and 0 bases from J, leaving 10 bases between. The CDR3 bases are TGTGCCATCAGTGAGCGGTGGGGGTACCAAGAGACCCAGTACTTC. The encoded protein is CAISERWGYQETQYF.

V and J are TRBV5-8 and TRBJ2-1, with 8 bases lining up with TRBD2. With V trimmed by 4 bases and J by 4 bases, 7 bases remained unmatched. Germline assignment: CDR1 SGHTS and CDR2 YDEGEE. The CDR3 spans 15 residues. For the CDR3, the DNA is TGTGCCAGCAGCCGGGGCGTAGCGGGATACAATGAGCAGTTCTTC. The encoded protein is CASSRGVAGYNEQFF.

This rearrangement joins TRBV28 to TRBJ1-3, with TRBD1 identical over 7 bases. CDR1 is MDHEN, CDR2 SYDVKM, per germline. Trimming took 2 bases from V and 2 from J; bases not matched to a gene: 6. There are 16 residues in the CDR3. CDR3 nucleotide sequence: TGTGCCAGCAGTTTAGGGCAGGGGGGTGCTGGAAACACCATATATTTT. This codes for CASSLGQGGAGNTIYF.

This sequence joins TRBV10-3 and TRBJ1-2; D possibly corresponds to TRBD1 (6 bases). The germline V gene has CDR1 ENHRY and CDR2 SYGVKD. The length of the CDR3 is 15 residues. V was shortened by 4 bases and J by 1 base, with 13 bases between the two germline ends. CDR3 in DNA: TGTGCCATCAGTGTGGCAAGGGGGGATAACTATGGCTACACCTTC. Protein product: CAISVARGDNYGYTF.

This clonotype was observed a handful of times. This sequence joins TRBV7-9 and TRBJ1-3; D not certain. This CDR3 contains 15 residues. CDR1 and CDR2 (germline): SEHNR, FQNEAQ (reference sequence). Trimming took 7 bases from V and 0 from J, leaving 13 bases between them. CDR3 sequence: CASTRLISSGNTIYF. CDR3 DNA sequence: TGTGCCAGCACCCGACTGATCTCCTCTGGAAACACCATATATTTT.

This clonotype was counted between two and nine times. The chain uses TRBV4-1 and TRBJ2-3; 14 positions agree with TRBD2. CDR3 length equals 19 residues. The germline gives CDR1 MGHRA, CDR2 YSYEKL. The junction had 13 bases not matched to a gene; V was cut back by 2 bases and J by 6 bases. The CDR3 sequence is CASSQRAGTSGRGSDTQYF. Written as DNA, the CDR3 is TGCGCCAGCAGCCAAAGGGCCGGGACTAGCGGGAGAGGATCTGATACGCAGTATTTT.

This sequence joins TRBV19 and TRBJ1-6; a possible D gene is TRBD1 (5 bases). Trimming stripped 7 bases from V and 7 bases from J, with 20 bases between. This CDR3 is built from 16 residues. Germline V gives CDR1 LNHDA, CDR2 SQIVND (reference sequence). CDR3 DNA sequence: TGTGCCAGTACCCATGGATCGGGACGGGTCAATTCACCCCTCCACTTT. It is translated as CASTHGSGRVNSPLHF.

Concerning this clonotype: A junction boundary mismatches the germline segment, possibly from a read error. The V and J genes are TRBV30 and TRBJ1-2; tentative D call: TRBD1 (6 bases). The CDR3 length is 12 residues. Germline V lookup: CDR1 GTSNPN, CDR2 SVGIG (reference sequence). CDR3 DNA: TGTGCCCGGAGTGGACAGCTATATGGCTACACCTTC. This gives the protein CARSGQLYGYTF.

This clonotype occurred a few times. This rearrangement joins TRBV28 to TRBJ2-7; perhaps TRBD2 as D (6 bases). V lost 4 bases and J lost 7, with 35 bases in between. CDR1 is MDHEN and CDR2 is SYDVKM in the germline V gene. The CDR3 is 20 amino acids. CDR3 DNA sequence: TGTGCCAGCAGTTCAGCGTTGTTGACTAGTTCCCGTACGTCCTACAATGAGCAGTACTTC. Translated: CASSSALLTSSRTSYNEQYF.

A remark on this clonotype: One end of the junction fails to match germline, which may point to a read error. This rearrangement joins TRBV7-9 to TRBJ2-7, with a weak D call TRBD1 (6 bases). The CDR3 is made up of 14 amino acids. Germline V lookup: CDR1 SEHNR, CDR2 FQNEAQ (reference sequence). The CDR3 DNA follows: TGTGCCGGCAGCTTAGTCCCAGGGGATTACGAGCAGTACTTC. It codes for CAGSLVPGDYEQYF. The full variable domain, rest sourced from reference TRBV7-9 and TRBJ2-7, is DTGVSQNPRHKITKRGQNVTFRCDPISEHNRLYWYRQTLGQGPEFLTYFQNEAQLEKSRLLSDRFSAERPKGSFSTLEIQRTEQGDSAMYLCAGSLVPGDYEQYFGPGTRLTVT.

The CDR3 sequence: CSALPLTDTEAFF. The CDR3 nucleotides read TGCAGTGCTCTCCCACTCACAGATACTGAAGCTTTCTTT. The chain carries TRBV20-1 and TRBJ1-1; D is unresolved. Germline lookup yields CDR1 DFQATT and CDR2 SNEGSKA (reference sequence). This CDR3 has 13 residues. Trimming cost V 5 bases and J 5 bases, with 15 bases left between them.

The CDR3 DNA sequence: TGCAGTGCTAGAGATTTGGGACTCCAGAACACTGAAGCTTTCTTT. It encodes CSARDLGLQNTEAFF. The chain carries TRBV20-1 and TRBJ1-1; D perhaps matches TRBD1 (5 bases). Germline V lookup: CDR1 DFQATT, CDR2 SNEGSKA (reference sequence). CDR3 length: 15 residues. Trimming cost V 0 bases and J 1 base, with 12 bases left between them.

This clonotype was seen ten or more times. The J gene is TRBJ2-1, the V gene TRBV11-1; D is unresolved. Deletions cut 2 bases from V and 5 bases from J, with 13 bases between. Per the germline V gene, CDR1 is SGHAT and CDR2 is FQDESV (reference sequence). The CDR3 length is 15 residues. The CDR3 spells CASSLPDLKNNEQFF. CDR3 bases: TGTGCCAGCAGCTTACCGGACCTAAAAAACAATGAGCAGTTCTTC.

The chain couples TRBV9 to TRBJ2-7; 8 nucleotides align to TRBD1. CDR1 SGDLS and CDR2 YYNGEE come from the germline V gene. The CDR3 runs 15 residues. V lost 0 bases and J lost 5; bases outside the gene matches: 7. DNA of the CDR3: TGTGCCAGCAGCGTAGCTATGGACAGGGTCCACGAGCAGTACTTC. Translated: CASSVAMDRVHEQYF.

This clonotype was detected ten times or more. V and J are TRBV6-2 or TRBV6-3 and TRBJ1-5; D gene uncertain. The germline V gene encodes CDR1 MNHEY and CDR2 SVGEGT. The length of the CDR3 is 14 residues. Trimming removed 2 bases from V and 0 bases from J, with 5 bases in between. The CDR3 loop is CASSYLNSNQPQHF. The DNA for the CDR3 is TGTGCCAGCAGTTACCTGAATAGCAATCAGCCCCAGCATTTT.

This clonotype has only one observation. Only one base separates this from a far larger clonotype, so it likely reflects a read error. DNA for the CDR3: TGTGCCAGCAGTTTAGGCAGCTCTGGGGCCAACGTCCCGACTTTC. Its translation is CASSLGSSGANVPTF. The chain joins TRBV28 to TRBJ2-6, with a weak D call TRBD1 (5 bases). This CDR3 comprises 15 residues. Germline V gene sequence: CDR1 MDHEN, CDR2 SYDVKM.

This chain connects TRBV6-2 or TRBV6-3 to TRBJ1-1; 8 bases are a match to TRBD1. V lost 6 bases to trimming and J lost 2 bases; unmatched junction nucleotides: 8. Germline V lookup: CDR1 MNHEY, CDR2 SVGEGT. The CDR3 spans 15 residues. Written as DNA, the CDR3 is TGTGCCAGCAGGCCCCAGGGGGCACGTAACACTGAAGCTTTCTTT. Amino acid sequence: CASRPQGARNTEAFF.

This clonotype was detected a few times. The chain employs TRBV3-1 and TRBJ2-1; weak D call: TRBD2 (6 bases). Germline V gene sequence: CDR1 LGHDT, CDR2 YNNKEL (reference sequence). Trimming removed 1 base at V and 7 bases at J, with 14 bases between. CDR3 size: 15 residues. This CDR3 is CASSQVSSGGNEQFF. Here the CDR3 DNA reads TGTGCCAGCAGCCAAGTCAGTAGCGGAGGTAATGAGCAGTTCTTC.

In its sample, this clonotype was seen many times. The chain carries TRBV5-1 and TRBJ2-7; no reliable D call. The CDR3 is made up of 15 amino acids. CDR1 SGHRS and CDR2 YFSETQ come from the germline V gene. Trimming removed 1 base from V and 0 bases from J, with 11 bases in between. CDR3 loop: CASSLTDSRSYEQYF. CDR3 coding DNA: TGCGCCAGCAGCTTGACGGATTCCCGCTCCTACGAGCAGTACTTC.

This chain links TRBV28 with TRBJ2-7; tentatively, D is TRBD2 (6 bases). CDR3 size: 16 residues. Deletions cut 10 bases from V and 2 bases from J, with 24 bases between. Germline V gives CDR1 MDHEN, CDR2 SYDVKM. The DNA of the CDR3 is TGTGCCAACCGACACGAAGGGAGCGGGTACACCTACGAGCAGTACTTC. Its protein is CANRHEGSGYTYEQYF.

This clonotype has only a few counts. This chain joins TRBV10-3 and TRBJ2-7; no firm D call. The CDR3 covers 17 residues. V was cut by 1 base and J by 4 bases, with 20 bases left in between. The germline CDR1 and CDR2 sequences are ENHRY and SYGVKD. The CDR3: CAISEWADGRIGYEQYF. Written as DNA, the CDR3 is TGTGCCATCAGTGAGTGGGCGGACGGTAGGATTGGTTACGAGCAGTACTTC.

This clonotype was seen more than once but under ten times. The chain recombines TRBV29-1 with TRBJ1-5, with 7 bases lining up with TRBD1. Germline CDR1 is SQVTM and CDR2 is ANQGSEA. V gave up 5 bases and J gave up 4 bases; unmatched junction bases: 5. This CDR3 is 13 amino acids long. In DNA form, the CDR3 reads TGCAGCGTTAGGGGGCTCCCGAATCAGCCCCAGCATTTT. This encodes CSVRGLPNQPQHF.